This TCR beta chain appears in the sequencing data of a study of graft-versus-host responses after intestinal transplantation. Worth noting for this clone: Its target is unknown.

The repertoire was sequenced with immunoSEQ multiplex PCR; TCRdb's copy has only in-frame clones and lacks some. Here the sample spans some 95,000 clones, 91% being singletons. Germline V CDR1 and CDR2: SGHVS, FNYEAQ. This CDR3 comprises 16 residues. V gave up 5 bases and J gave up 2 bases, with 17 bases separating them. Study-level findings and limits: With peak circulating GvH clone levels came an association with early post-transplant HvG declines. Detection of GvH clones occurred in recipient marrow, and some had their first appearance in ileum or blood.

Sequences were derived from unstimulated CD8+ T cells sorted from spleen or lymph node cells, sampled before intestinal transplant. This clonotype was sampled from a human donor who received an intestinal transplant. The chain recombines TRBV7-6 with TRBJ2-3; D is perhaps TRBD2 (6 bases). The CDR3 here is CASSPTGLPLTDTQYF. The CDR3 bases are TGTGCCAGCAGCCCGACGGGACTTCCCCTCACAGATACGCAGTATTTT. The variable domain in full, with the rest retrieved from reference TRBV7-6 and TRBJ2-3, is GAGVSQSPRYKVTKRGQDVALRCDPISGHVSLYWYRQALGQGPEFLTYFNYEAQQDKSGLPNDRFSAERPEGSISTLTIQRTEQRDSAMYRCASSPTGLPLTDTQYFGPGTRLTVL.